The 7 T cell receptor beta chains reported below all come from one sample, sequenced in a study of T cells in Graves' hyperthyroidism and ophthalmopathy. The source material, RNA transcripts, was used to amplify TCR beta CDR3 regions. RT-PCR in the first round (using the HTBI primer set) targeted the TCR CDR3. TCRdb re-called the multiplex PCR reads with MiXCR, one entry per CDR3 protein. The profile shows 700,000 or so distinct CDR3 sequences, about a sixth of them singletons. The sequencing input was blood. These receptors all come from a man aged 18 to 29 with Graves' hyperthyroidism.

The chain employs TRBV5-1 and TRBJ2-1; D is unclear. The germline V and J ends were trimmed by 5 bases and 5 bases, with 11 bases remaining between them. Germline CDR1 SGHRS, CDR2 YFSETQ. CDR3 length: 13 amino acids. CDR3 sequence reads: CASRLAPHNEQFF. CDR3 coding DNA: TGCGCCAGCAGACTCGCACCTCACAATGAGCAGTTCTTC.

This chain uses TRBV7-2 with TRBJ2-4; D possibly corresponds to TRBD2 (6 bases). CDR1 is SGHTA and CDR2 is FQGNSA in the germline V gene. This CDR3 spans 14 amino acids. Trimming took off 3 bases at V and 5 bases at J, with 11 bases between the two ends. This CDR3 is CASSFGTFQNIQYF. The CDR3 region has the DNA TGTGCCAGCAGCTTCGGGACTTTCCAAAACATTCAGTACTTC.

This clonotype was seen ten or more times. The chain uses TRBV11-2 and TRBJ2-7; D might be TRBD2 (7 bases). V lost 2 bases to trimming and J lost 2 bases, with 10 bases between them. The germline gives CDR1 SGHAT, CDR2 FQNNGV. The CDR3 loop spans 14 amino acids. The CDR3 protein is CASSLWEGAYEQYF. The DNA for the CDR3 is TGTGCCAGCAGCTTATGGGAGGGGGCCTACGAGCAGTACTTC.

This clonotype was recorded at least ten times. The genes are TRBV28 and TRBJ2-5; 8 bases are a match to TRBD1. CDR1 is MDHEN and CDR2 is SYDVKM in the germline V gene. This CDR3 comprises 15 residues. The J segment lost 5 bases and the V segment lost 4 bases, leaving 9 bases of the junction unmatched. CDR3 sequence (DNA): TGTGCCAGCAGTTCAAGGACAGGGTCTACGGAGACCCAGTACTTC. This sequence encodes CASSSRTGSTETQYF.

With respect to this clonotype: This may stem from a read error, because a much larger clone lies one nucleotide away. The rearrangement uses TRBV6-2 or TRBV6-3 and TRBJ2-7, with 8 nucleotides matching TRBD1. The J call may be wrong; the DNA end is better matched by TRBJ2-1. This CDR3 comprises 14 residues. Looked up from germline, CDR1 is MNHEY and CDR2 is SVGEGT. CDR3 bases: TGTGCCAGCAGTCCGACAGGGGCCCTTTACGAGCAGTTCTTC. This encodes CASSPTGALYEQFF.

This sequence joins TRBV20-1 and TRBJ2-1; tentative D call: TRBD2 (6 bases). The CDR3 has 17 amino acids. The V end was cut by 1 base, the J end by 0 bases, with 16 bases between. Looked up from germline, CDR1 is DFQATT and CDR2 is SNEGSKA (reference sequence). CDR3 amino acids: CSARGAIAGSSYNEQFF. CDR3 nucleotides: TGCAGTGCTAGAGGGGCGATCGCGGGGAGCTCCTACAATGAGCAGTTCTTC.

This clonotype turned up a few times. This chain's CDR3 is CSVGETGWETQYF. DNA for the CDR3: TGCAGCGTTGGGGAGACAGGGTGGGAGACCCAGTACTTC. This chain links TRBV29-1 with TRBJ2-5; 7 nucleotides agree with TRBD1. V shed 4 bases, J shed 5 bases, and the junction held 7 bases outside the gene matches. This CDR3 has 13 residues. Germline assignment: CDR1 SQVTM and CDR2 ANQGSEA. The whole variable domain, remainder taken from reference TRBV29-1 and TRBJ2-5, is SAVISQKPSRDICQRGTSLTIQCQVDSQVTMMFWYRQQPGQSLTLIATANQGSEATYESGFVIDKFPISRPNLTFSTLTVSNMSPEDSSIYLCSVGETGWETQYFGPGTRLLVL.